The 2 T cell receptor beta chains below come from one sample, sequenced in a study of T cell responses to AZD1222 COVID-19 vaccine (dated by TCRdb to about 2021). The library was built by means of the immunoSEQ multiplex PCR assay. The clones in this table, taken by TCRdb from immuneACCESS, are in-frame only. Not every clone is retained; where verified, under half of the shortfall comes from an unresolved V gene, and the cause of the rest is unknown. The sample contains some 130,000 clones, roughly 88% of them found a single time. The leading ten clones occupy roughly 20% of the sample. What the time point label conveys for this sample: baseline before first vaccination. The treatment or condition label on this specimen signifies: meningococcal conjugate vaccine given as trial control. This sample comprised peripheral blood, obtained on day 0 of MenACWY control vaccination. The source is an adult in good health.

The chain combines TRBV12-3 or TRBV12-4 with TRBJ2-7; no clear D gene. There are 12 residues in the CDR3. Trimming removed 2 bases at V and 7 bases at J, with 9 bases between. CDR3 sequence reads: CASSLSIPEQYF. In DNA form, the CDR3 reads TGTGCCAGCAGTTTATCTATACCGGAGCAGTACTTC.

The chain is built from TRBV28 and TRBJ1-2, with 12 bases aligning to TRBD1. Germline V gene sequence: CDR1 MDHEN, CDR2 SYDVKM. CDR3 length equals 17 residues. V dropped 6 bases and J dropped 8; count of bases not matched to a gene: 16. The CDR3 DNA is TGTGCCAGCAGGGAACCGGGACAGGGGGCTATCGGCAGCGGCTACACCTTC. This translates into CASREPGQGAIGSGYTF.